One and the same sample provided the 3 T cell receptor beta chains below, sequenced in a study of T cell responses to AZD1222 COVID-19 vaccine. Produced via immunoSEQ multiplex PCR; TCRdb's table is partial and in-frame only. The top ten clones hold more than 3% of a sample with tens of thousands of clones, 65% to 80% of them seen once. This specimen consisted of peripheral blood, obtained 28 days after the second AZD1222 dose. The receptors stem from an adult who received the AZD1222 COVID-19 vaccine.

This clone has more than one count but fewer than ten. J is TRBJ1-1 and V is TRBV3-1 (or the pseudogene TRBV3-2); a weak D match, TRBD1 (5 bases). Between the trimmed V and J ends, which lost 1 base and 4 bases, there was a span of 13 bases. The CDR3 spans 15 residues. Germline V gene sequence: CDR1 LGHDT, CDR2 YNNKEL (reference sequence). Here the CDR3 DNA reads TGTGCCAGCAGCCAAGTCCCTCAGGGCGGCACTGAAGCTTTCTTT. Its protein is CASSQVPQGGTEAFF.

This clone was recorded only once. This chain links TRBV11-2 with TRBJ2-1; 9 nucleotides line up with TRBD1. Per germline, CDR1 SGHAT and CDR2 FQNNGV. V lost 0 bases, J lost 4 bases, and 1 base stayed unmatched. The CDR3 contains 15 residues. The CDR3 nucleotides read TGTGCCAGCAGCTTAGAGGGACAGGGTTACAATGAGCAGTTCTTC. It codes for CASSLEGQGYNEQFF. Complete variable domain (other parts from reference TRBV11-2 and TRBJ2-1): EAGVAQSPRYKIIEKRQSVAFWCNPISGHATLYWYQQILGQGPKLLIQFQNNGVVDDSQLPKDRFSAERLKGVDSTLKIQPAKLEDSAVYLCASSLEGQGYNEQFFGPGTRLTVL.

V and J are TRBV15 and TRBJ1-1; 8 nucleotides agree with TRBD1. The J segment lost 2 bases and the V segment lost 3 bases, leaving 5 bases of the junction unmatched. This CDR3 is 15 amino acids long. The germline CDR1 and CDR2 sequences are LNHNV and YYDKDF (reference sequence). The CDR3 region is CATSSIQGDNTEAFF. For the CDR3, the DNA is TGTGCCACCAGCAGCATACAGGGGGACAACACTGAAGCTTTCTTT.